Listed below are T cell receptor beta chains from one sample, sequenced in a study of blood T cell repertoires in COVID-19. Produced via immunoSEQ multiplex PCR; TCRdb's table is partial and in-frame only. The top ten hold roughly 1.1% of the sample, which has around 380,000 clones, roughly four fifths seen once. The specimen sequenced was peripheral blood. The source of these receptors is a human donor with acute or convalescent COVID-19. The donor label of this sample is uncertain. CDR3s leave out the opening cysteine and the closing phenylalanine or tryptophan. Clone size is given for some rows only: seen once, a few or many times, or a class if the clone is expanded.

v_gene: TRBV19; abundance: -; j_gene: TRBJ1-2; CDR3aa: ASSAQGVYGYT
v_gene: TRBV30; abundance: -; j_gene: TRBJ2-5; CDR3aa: AWSLAGGGETQY
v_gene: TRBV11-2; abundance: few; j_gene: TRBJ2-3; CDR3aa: ASSLVGARTDTQY
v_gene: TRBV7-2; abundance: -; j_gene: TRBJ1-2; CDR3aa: ASSVGAGTVTYGYT
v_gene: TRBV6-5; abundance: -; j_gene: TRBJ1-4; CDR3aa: ATRTAEKLF
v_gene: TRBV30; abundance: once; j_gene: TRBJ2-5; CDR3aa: AWSRGTGGFFGTQY
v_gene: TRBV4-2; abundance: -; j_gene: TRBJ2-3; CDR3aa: ASSQDWEGTDTQY
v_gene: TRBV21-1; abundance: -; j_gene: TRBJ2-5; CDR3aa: ASSKTRTDRVQMYQETQY
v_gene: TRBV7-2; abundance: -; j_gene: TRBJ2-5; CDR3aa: ASSFGLGPETQY
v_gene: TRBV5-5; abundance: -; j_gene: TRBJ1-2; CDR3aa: ASSLQGRIPIANYGYT
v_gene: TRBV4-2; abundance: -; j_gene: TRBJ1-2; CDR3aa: ASSQDEVSPYGYT
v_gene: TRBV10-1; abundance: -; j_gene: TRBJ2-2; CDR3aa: ASRPRGTGELF
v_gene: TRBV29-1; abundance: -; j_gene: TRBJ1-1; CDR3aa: SVERGGGPVGAF
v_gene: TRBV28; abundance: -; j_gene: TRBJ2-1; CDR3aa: ASRPRHKNEQF
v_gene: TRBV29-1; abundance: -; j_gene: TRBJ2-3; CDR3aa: SVEYSSGSSTDTQY
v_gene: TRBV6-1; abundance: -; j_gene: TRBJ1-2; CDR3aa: ASSDRGGLGYT
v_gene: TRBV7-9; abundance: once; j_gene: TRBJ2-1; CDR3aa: ASSLPGSYNEQF
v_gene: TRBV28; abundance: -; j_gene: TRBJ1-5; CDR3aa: ASSFSRKNQPQH
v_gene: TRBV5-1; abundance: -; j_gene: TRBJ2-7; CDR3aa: ASSLEGQGYEQY
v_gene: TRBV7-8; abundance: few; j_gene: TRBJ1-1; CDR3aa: ASSLVFGGSGAEAF
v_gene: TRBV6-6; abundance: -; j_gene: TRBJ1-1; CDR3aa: ASSPGSRSTEAF
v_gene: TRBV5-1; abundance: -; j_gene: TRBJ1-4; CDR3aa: ASSKTVNNEKLF
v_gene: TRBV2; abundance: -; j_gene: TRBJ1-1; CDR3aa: ASSGDRTQGVASEAF
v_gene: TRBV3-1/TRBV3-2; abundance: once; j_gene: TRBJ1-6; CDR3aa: ASSPLDRGGSPLH
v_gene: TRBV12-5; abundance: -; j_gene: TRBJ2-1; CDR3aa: ASGLSMSGRRGEQF
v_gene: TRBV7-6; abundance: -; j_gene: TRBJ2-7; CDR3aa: ASSSQGSYEQY
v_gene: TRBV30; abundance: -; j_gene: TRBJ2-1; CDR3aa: AWSSQGLVNEQF